Described below is a single T cell receptor (beta chain) sequence and its context. The antigen remains unidentified. The protocol was immunoSEQ multiplex PCR, while the TCRdb copy is restricted to in-frame clones and leaves out a portion. The sample includes approximately 46,000 clones, around 89% of them seen just once. The source of the sample is a study of regulatory and conventional T cells in RAG deficiency. Conventional CD4+ T cells were sorted from blood as CD25-low CD127-high cells. CDR3 length equals 16 residues. V lost 6 bases, J lost 1 base, and 17 bases lay in between. Per germline, CDR1 SGHDT and CDR2 YYEEEE. Study-wide points: Shannon entropy was markedly lower and Simpson indices higher in RAG-deficient patients than control T-cell subsets. Omenn patients showed >80% Treg-Tconv overlap and shorter CDR3 lengths. Other subsets showed approximately 10-fold reductions, but Treg unique TCR beta sequences fell roughly 100-fold in these patients.

These data were also filed under a second study, of regulatory T cells. That work contributes: Amplification used 52 TRBV primers and 13 TRBJ primers.

This TCR was sampled from a human donor in good health. The V gene is TRBV5-6, the J gene TRBJ2-4; tentative D call: TRBD2 (6 bases). Sequenced sample: CD4+ effector T cells sorted from blood. Here the CDR3 DNA reads TGTGCCAGCACCCAACTAGCCGATCCCGCCAAAAACATTCAGTACTTC. As protein: CASTQLADPAKNIQYF.